This T cell receptor (beta chain) was captured by sequencing in a study of blood T cell repertoires in COVID-19. The method was immunoSEQ multiplex PCR; TCRdb's version includes in-frame clones alone and lacks a portion of them. The data show under 250,000 clones, 80% to 90% seen once. Trimming removed 5 bases from V and 2 bases from J, with 30 bases in between. The CDR3 is 21 amino acids. The V gene's germline CDR1 is MNHEY and CDR2 SMNVEV (reference sequence). This chain uses TRBV27 with TRBJ1-4; D might be TRBD1 (5 bases). The sample was peripheral blood. This receptor was taken from a man in his forties or fifties with active or convalescent COVID-19. The CDR3 DNA is TGTGCCAGCAGTCCGTCGTGGGCCAACTTGAACATAAAGGGGACTAATGAAAAACTGTTTTTT. Its protein is CASSPSWANLNIKGTNEKLFF.